Shown below are 31 T cell receptor beta chains from a single sample sequenced in a study of blood T cell repertoires in COVID-19. Measured with immunoSEQ multiplex PCR; TCRdb has only the in-frame clones, and not every one. The sample contains roughly 260,000 clones, roughly 84% of which appear only once. The sample comprised peripheral blood. These receptor sequences come from a woman younger than 30 with acute or convalescent COVID-19.

The J gene is TRBJ1-1, the V gene TRBV4-1; D is ambiguous. The CDR3 runs 13 residues. V dropped 1 base and J dropped 8 bases, with 11 bases sitting between them. CDR1 is MGHRA and CDR2 is YSYEKL in the germline V gene. CDR3 coding DNA: TGCGCCAGCAGCCAAGGGCCGGGAGTCGAAGCTTTCTTT. It encodes CASSQGPGVEAFF.

The CDR3 reads CASSPGLAGGPGYEQYF. As DNA, the CDR3 is TGTGCCAGTAGTCCCGGACTAGCGGGAGGGCCGGGCTACGAGCAGTACTTC. The V gene is TRBV19, the J gene TRBJ2-7; 15 nucleotides align to TRBD2. The CDR3 consists of 17 residues. Germline CDR1 reads LNHDA; CDR2 reads SQIVND (reference sequence). V was clipped by 5 bases and J by 3 bases; unmatched bases: 8.

The chain carries TRBV13 and TRBJ2-7; D may be TRBD2 (6 bases). Germline CDR1 and CDR2: PRHDT and FYEKMQ (reference sequence). The CDR3 loop spans 14 amino acids. The germline V and J ends were trimmed by 5 bases and 1 base, with 12 bases remaining between them. CDR3 residues: CASSHGLISYEQYF. The CDR3 coding sequence is TGTGCCAGCAGCCACGGACTAATTTCCTACGAGCAGTACTTC.

The chain recombines TRBV29-1 with TRBJ2-1; 7 bases map to TRBD2. V was pared by 0 bases and J by 2 bases, with 7 bases of the junction left unmatched. Germline loops: CDR1 SQVTM, CDR2 ANQGSEA. This CDR3 region has 16 residues. The CDR3 nucleotides read TGCAGCGTTGAAGATTTCCGGGGAGGGGCCTACAATGAGCAGTTCTTC. This sequence encodes CSVEDFRGGAYNEQFF.

The gene calls are TRBV24-1 and TRBJ2-7, with D hard to call. Germline lookup yields CDR1 KGHDR and CDR2 SFDVKD. The CDR3 has 11 residues. The germline V and J ends were trimmed by 9 bases and 0 bases, with 5 bases remaining between them. The CDR3 sequence is CATATSYEQYF. Written as DNA, the CDR3 is TGTGCCACCGCTACCTCCTACGAGCAGTACTTC.

V and J are TRBV2 and TRBJ2-3; 12 positions agree with TRBD2. The germline V gene encodes CDR1 SNHLY and CDR2 FYNNEI. V lost 5 bases, J lost 4 bases, and 4 bases stayed unmatched. This CDR3 region has 15 residues. The CDR3 bases are TGTGCCAGCAGTCCGACTAGCGGGAGCGCAGATACGCAGTATTTT. Translated, it gives CASSPTSGSADTQYF.

The V and J genes are TRBV6-2 or TRBV6-3 and TRBJ2-7; no clear D gene. The CDR3 totals 14 residues. Germline CDR1 MNHEY, CDR2 SVGEGT. Trimming cost V 4 bases and J 1 base, with 11 bases left between them. In DNA form, the CDR3 reads TGTGCCAGCAGTTCAGACCGGAGTTCCTACGAGCAGTACTTC. This codes for CASSSDRSSYEQYF.

V gene TRBV5-1 combines with J gene TRBJ2-7, with D possibly matching TRBD1 (6 bases). This CDR3 comprises 14 residues. V lost 0 bases to trimming and J lost 0 bases, with 7 bases between them. The germline CDR1 and CDR2 sequences are SGHRS and YFSETQ. The CDR3 region is CASSLGTDSYEQYF. Here the CDR3 DNA reads TGCGCCAGCAGCTTGGGGACAGACTCCTACGAGCAGTACTTC.

V gene TRBV27 combines with J gene TRBJ2-7; weak D call: TRBD2 (6 bases). Trimming stripped 5 bases from V and 3 bases from J, with 17 bases between. The CDR3 contains 15 residues. Per the germline V gene, CDR1 is MNHEY and CDR2 is SMNVEV (reference sequence). Here the CDR3 DNA reads TGTGCCAGCAGTAGTCGAGCGGGCTGGAACTACGAGCAGTACTTC. Its protein is CASSSRAGWNYEQYF.

V is TRBV27 and J is TRBJ1-1; D is uncertain. Germline V gene sequence: CDR1 MNHEY, CDR2 SMNVEV (reference sequence). The CDR3 consists of 10 residues. V lost 4 bases and J 11 bases, leaving 8 bases between the germline ends. Here the CDR3 DNA reads TGTGCCAGCAGTTCCAGTCAGGCTTTCTTT. The encoded protein is CASSSSQAFF.

The chain carries TRBV6-5 and TRBJ2-1, with 13 nucleotides matching TRBD2. V lost 4 bases and J lost 7; bases outside the gene matches: 7. Germline V gives CDR1 MNHEY, CDR2 SVGAGI. The CDR3 length is 16 residues. This chain's CDR3 is CASSFRTSGSRNEQFF. The CDR3 DNA reads TGTGCCAGCAGTTTTCGGACTAGCGGGAGTAGGAATGAGCAGTTCTTC.

The V gene is TRBV2, the J gene TRBJ2-1; 7 bases are a match to TRBD2. V lost 8 bases and J lost 10; bases outside the gene matches: 8. Per the germline V gene, CDR1 is SNHLY and CDR2 is FYNNEI. This CDR3 contains 12 residues. In nucleotides, the CDR3 is TGTGCCAGCCAGAGGATGGGGGGGGAGCAGTTCTTC. Translation gives CASQRMGGEQFF.

The chain is built from TRBV7-2 and TRBJ2-1; TRBD2 agrees at 13 bases. Germline V gives CDR1 SGHTA, CDR2 FQGNSA. The CDR3 spans 15 residues. J lost 9 bases, V lost 4 bases, and 6 bases had no gene match. The CDR3 DNA sequence: TGTGCCAGCAGCTGGGGACTAGCGGGAAAGGGTGAGCAGTTCTTC. Residues: CASSWGLAGKGEQFF. Full variable domain (missing parts from reference TRBV7-2 and TRBJ2-1): GAGVSQSPSNKVTEKGKDVELRCDPISGHTALYWYRQSLGQGLEFLIYFQGNSAPDKSGLPSDRFSAERTGGSVSTLTIQRTQQEDSAVYLCASSWGLAGKGEQFFGPGTRLTVL.

This clone was seen more than once but under ten times. V is TRBV10-1 and J is TRBJ2-3; TRBD2 agrees at 8 bases. Germline CDR1 WNHNN, CDR2 SYGVQD (reference sequence). With V trimmed by 1 base and J by 2 bases, 5 bases remained unmatched. The CDR3 covers 16 residues. This chain's CDR3 is CASSEYGAGATDTQYF. The CDR3 DNA reads TGCGCCAGCAGTGAGTACGGAGCGGGGGCCACAGATACGCAGTATTTT.

The chain uses TRBV7-5 and TRBJ1-4; the DNA was not used to check the table's D call, TRBD1. TRBV7-5 is tagged as a pseudogene. There are 18 residues in the CDR3. CDR3 nucleotides: TGTGCCAGAAGCTTATGCTGGTCAGGGGGCCGGAGTAATGAAAAACTGTTTTTT. Translating it yields CARSLCWSGGRSNEKLFF.

This chain links TRBV5-6 with TRBJ1-6; TRBD1 matches at 8 bases. The V gene's germline CDR1 is SGHDT and CDR2 YYEEEE. This CDR3 spans 15 amino acids. Trimming removed 0 bases from V and 8 bases from J; junction bases left unmatched: 4. This chain's CDR3 is CASSLVDRADSPLHF. DNA for the CDR3: TGTGCCAGCAGCTTGGTGGACAGGGCGGATTCACCCCTCCACTTT.

The chain has TRBV5-1 and TRBJ2-2; possibly TRBD1 for D (6 bases). The V end was cut by 4 bases, the J end by 3 bases, with 22 bases between. Germline CDR1 and CDR2: SGHRS and YFSETQ. This CDR3 is built from 18 residues. For the CDR3, the DNA is TGCGCCAGCAGCGAGGCGACAGGAAGGCCGGCTTACACCGGGGAGCTGTTTTTT. Translated, it gives CASSEATGRPAYTGELFF. The variable domain in full, completed from reference TRBV5-1 and TRBJ2-2, reads KAGVTQTPRYLIKTRGQQVTLSCSPISGHRSVSWYQQTPGQGLQFLFEYFSETQRNKGNFPGRFSGRQFSNSRSEMNVSTLELGDSALYLCASSEATGRPAYTGELFFGEGSRLTVL.

The chain joins TRBV13 to TRBJ2-7, with 9 nucleotides matching TRBD2. Trimming cost V 4 bases and J 5 bases; bases outside gene matches: 6. CDR1 is PRHDT and CDR2 is FYEKMQ in the germline V gene (reference sequence). The CDR3 runs to 14 residues. The CDR3 sequence: CASSSGTSWDEQYF. The CDR3 coding sequence is TGTGCCAGCAGCTCCGGGACTAGCTGGGACGAGCAGTACTTC.

The rearrangement joins TRBV11-2 to TRBJ2-2; D may be TRBD1 (6 bases). CDR1 is SGHAT, CDR2 FQNNGV, per germline. V lost 5 bases to trimming and J lost 0 bases, with 13 bases between them. The CDR3 runs 16 residues. The CDR3 DNA reads as TGTGCCAGCAGCAACCTAGGGACAACGAACACCGGGGAGCTGTTTTTT. Translating it yields CASSNLGTTNTGELFF. The whole variable domain, remainder taken from reference TRBV11-2 and TRBJ2-2, is EAGVAQSPRYKIIEKRQSVAFWCNPISGHATLYWYQQILGQGPKLLIQFQNNGVVDDSQLPKDRFSAERLKGVDSTLKIQPAKLEDSAVYLCASSNLGTTNTGELFFGEGSRLTVL.

The chain links TRBV19 to TRBJ2-7; D may be TRBD1 (6 bases). The CDR3 totals 15 residues. Germline-derived CDR1 and CDR2 are LNHDA and SQIVND (reference sequence). Trimming stripped 5 bases from V and 0 bases from J, with 14 bases between. The CDR3 DNA sequence: TGTGCCAGTAGTCGCGGTGAGGGGGACTCCTACGAGCAGTACTTC. Translated, it gives CASSRGEGDSYEQYF.

The genes are TRBV13 and TRBJ1-1; D not certain. V lost 5 bases, J lost 0 bases, and 7 bases lay in between. The CDR3 totals 13 residues. In germline, CDR1 is PRHDT, CDR2 FYEKMQ (reference sequence). CDR3 residues: CASSRTMNTEAFF. CDR3 bases: TGTGCCAGCAGCCGAACAATGAACACTGAAGCTTTCTTT.

This sequence joins TRBV5-1 and TRBJ2-7; TRBD2 might be the D (6 bases). Germline values: CDR1 SGHRS, CDR2 YFSETQ. There are 15 residues in the CDR3. V lost 7 bases to trimming and J lost 3 bases, with 20 bases between them. CDR3 sequence (DNA): TGCGCCAGCGCAGCCCCGGGAGACGGCCTCTACGAGCAGTACTTC. This encodes CASAAPGDGLYEQYF.

The chain uses TRBV5-1 and TRBJ1-3; D call uncertain. Germline values: CDR1 SGHRS, CDR2 YFSETQ. V was shortened by 0 bases and J by 0 bases, with 7 bases between the two germline ends. This CDR3 comprises 15 residues. CDR3 protein: CASSLDSLSGNTIYF. CDR3 nucleotide sequence: TGCGCCAGCAGCTTGGATTCCCTCTCTGGAAACACCATATATTTT.

The CDR3 nucleotides are TGTGCCAGCAGCCCGGGACTAGCCATCGGGGAGCTGTTTTTT. Translating gives CASSPGLAIGELFF. The J gene is TRBJ2-2, the V gene TRBV7-2, with 9 bases matching TRBD2. CDR3 length equals 14 residues. Germline V gene sequence: CDR1 SGHTA, CDR2 FQGNSA. The V segment lost 5 bases and the J segment 7 bases; nucleotides outside the gene matches: 5. Variable domain in full (rest from reference TRBV7-2 and TRBJ2-2): GAGVSQSPSNKVTEKGKDVELRCDPISGHTALYWYRQSLGQGLEFLIYFQGNSAPDKSGLPSDRFSAERTGGSVSTLTIQRTQQEDSAVYLCASSPGLAIGELFFGEGSRLTVL.

This chain joins TRBV2 and TRBJ2-3; TRBD2 matches at 11 bases. The CDR3 loop spans 15 amino acids. Germline-derived CDR1 and CDR2 are SNHLY and FYNNEI. Trimming at V came to 4 bases and at J to 3 bases, leaving 3 bases not matched to a gene. CDR3 sequence: CASSVASGGTDTQYF. CDR3 coding DNA: TGTGCCAGCAGTGTTGCTAGCGGGGGGACAGATACGCAGTATTTT.

The gene calls are TRBV19 and TRBJ2-5; a possible D gene is TRBD2 (6 bases). Germline CDR1 and CDR2: LNHDA and SQIVND (reference sequence). Trimming took off 0 bases at V and 7 bases at J, with 9 bases between the two ends. The CDR3 runs 13 residues. CDR3 nucleotide sequence: TGTGCCAGTAGTATAGAGGGGGGTTCGACCCAGTACTTC. It specifies CASSIEGGSTQYF.

This clone was seen once. The chain is built from TRBV19 and TRBJ1-5, with D possibly matching TRBD1 (6 bases). The CDR3 has 14 amino acids. The V gene lost 4 bases and the J gene lost 7 bases, with 14 bases spanning the gap. The germline V gene has CDR1 LNHDA and CDR2 SQIVND (reference sequence). CDR3 DNA sequence: TGTGCCAGTAGTAATCAGGGGTGGGGCCAGCCCCAGCATTTT. Encoded protein: CASSNQGWGQPQHF.

This clone appeared once. The V call is TRBV9, the J call TRBJ2-3; 10 positions match TRBD2. The CDR3 is 17 amino acids. V lost 0 bases, J lost 2 bases, and 6 bases stayed unmatched. Germline V lookup: CDR1 SGDLS, CDR2 YYNGEE. Written as DNA, the CDR3 is TGTGCCAGCAGCGTAGAGCCTAGCGGGAGTTTCACAGATACGCAGTATTTT. Its protein product is CASSVEPSGSFTDTQYF.

The chain combines TRBV20-1 with TRBJ2-7, with TRBD1 matching 10 bases. The CDR3 has 11 amino acids. Germline CDR1 reads DFQATT; CDR2 reads SNEGSKA (reference sequence). J lost 6 bases, V lost 6 bases, and 2 bases had no gene match. The CDR3 loop reads CSAGTGAEQYF. DNA for the CDR3: TGCAGTGCGGGGACAGGGGCCGAGCAGTACTTC.

This chain uses TRBV15 with TRBJ1-5, with 7 bases identical to TRBD1. Germline V gene data show CDR1 as LNHNV and CDR2 as YYDKDF (reference sequence). The CDR3 runs to 15 residues. The J segment lost 7 bases and the V segment lost 0 bases, leaving 6 bases of the junction unmatched. DNA for the CDR3: TGTGCCACCAGCAGAGACAACAGGGGAGGACAGCCCCAGCATTTT. It encodes CATSRDNRGGQPQHF.

The V and J genes are TRBV19 and TRBJ2-2; D is perhaps TRBD1 (5 bases). The CDR3 runs 12 residues. The germline gives CDR1 LNHDA, CDR2 SQIVND (reference sequence). V lost 3 bases and J 7 bases, leaving 6 bases between the germline ends. The CDR3 region has the DNA TGTGCCAGTAGTATGGGGCTCGGGGAGCTGTTTTTT. Amino acids: CASSMGLGELFF.